This entry describes one T cell receptor (beta chain). Antigen unknown. The data were taken from a study of T cell responses to AZD1222 COVID-19 vaccine. Produced via immunoSEQ multiplex PCR; TCRdb's table is partial and in-frame only. The table includes some 130,000 clones, 93% detected once. Germline values: CDR1 MDHEN, CDR2 SYDVKM. The CDR3 runs 14 residues. V dropped 6 bases and J dropped 4; count of bases not matched to a gene: 8. Study-level results: AZD1222 recipients seropositive at baseline numbered only six or seven.

This specimen was peripheral blood, taken on day 0 of AZD1222 vaccination. The receptor's source is an adult in good health. The rearrangement joins TRBV28 to TRBJ1-2; 7 bases are shared with TRBD1. CDR3 sequence (DNA): TGTGCCAGCAGCTCAGGGACAGACGTCTATGGCTACACCTTC. Its translation is CASSSGTDVYGYTF.